This is a list of T cell receptor beta chains from one sample in a study of T-cell memory formation after mild COVID-19. TCRdb re-derived calls from the 5' RACE reads in MiXCR, one entry per CDR3 protein. The profile covers 30,000 to 45,000 distinct CDR3 sequences, with about an eighth appearing a single time and around 28% taken by the ten largest. Sequencing input: PBMCs or a T cell subset sorted from them (not recorded which). These receptors were taken from a man aged 18 to 30 who had mild COVID-19 (a few samples of this study predate the infection). Cell type and time point are not known. Both conserved end residues are part of each CDR3. D genes are given only for firm matches. Rows give clone size only sometimes, using once, few, many, or a class for an expanded clone.

D: TRBD2; J: TRBJ2-3; size: -; V: TRBV7-9; DNA: TGTGCCAGCAGCGCAAAGACTAGCGGGAGGGCCACAGATACGCAGTATTTT; CDR3: CASSAKTSGRATDTQYF
D: -; J: TRBJ1-1; size: many; V: TRBV12-3/TRBV12-4; DNA: TGTGCCAGCAGCAGTAGTAGCGCTGAAGCTTTCTTT; CDR3: CASSSSSAEAFF
D: -; J: TRBJ2-3; size: few; V: TRBV11-1; DNA: TGTGCCAGCAGCTTACGGGCAGGGGACACAGATACGCAGTATTTT; CDR3: CASSLRAGDTDTQYF
D: TRBD1; J: TRBJ1-2; size: many; V: TRBV7-8; DNA: TGTGCCAGCAGCCGGGACAGGGGGCATAGGAATGGCTACACCTTC; CDR3: CASSRDRGHRNGYTF
D: -; J: TRBJ1-5; size: many; V: TRBV9; DNA: TGTGCCAGCAGCGTAGCTCTCAGCCCAGTCAATCAGCCCCAGCATTTT; CDR3: CASSVALSPVNQPQHF
D: -; J: TRBJ2-6; size: many; V: TRBV18; DNA: TGTGCCAGCTCACCACTGGGGACTGGGGCCAACGTCCTGACTTTC; CDR3: CASSPLGTGANVLTF
D: TRBD2; J: TRBJ2-1; size: many; V: TRBV7-3; DNA: TGTGCCAGCAGCTTATCTAGCGGGGCGAGTATGAATGAGCAGTTCTTC; CDR3: CASSLSSGASMNEQFF
D: TRBD2; J: TRBJ2-3; size: many; V: TRBV5-5; DNA: TGTGCCAGCAGCACTAGCGGGGGCACAGATACGCAGTATTTT; CDR3: CASSTSGGTDTQYF
D: -; J: TRBJ2-2; size: many; V: TRBV12-3/TRBV12-4; DNA: TGTGCCAGCAGACGATTTAGGAACACCGGGGAGCTGTTTTTT; CDR3: CASRRFRNTGELFF
D: TRBD2; J: TRBJ2-3; size: many; V: TRBV7-2; DNA: TGTGCCAGCAGCCCTATCCGGGGGGGCGGCACAGATACGCAGTATTTT; CDR3: CASSPIRGGGTDTQYF
D: -; J: TRBJ1-2; size: many; V: TRBV6-1; DNA: TGTGCCAGCAGTGCAGACAGCGCCTTAGGCTATGGCTACACCTTC; CDR3: CASSADSALGYGYTF
D: TRBD1; J: TRBJ2-1; size: many; V: TRBV6-6; DNA: TGTGCCAGCAGCCCGACAGGGGGGCATGAGCAGTTCTTC; CDR3: CASSPTGGHEQFF
D: -; J: TRBJ2-5; size: few; V: TRBV24-1; DNA: TGTGCCACCAGTGGACCGGGGCCCCAAGAGACCCAGTACTTC; CDR3: CATSGPGPQETQYF
D: TRBD1; J: TRBJ1-6; size: many; V: TRBV5-1; DNA: TGCGCCAGCAGCTTGGGAGCAGGGGGAGATTCACCCCTCCACTTT; CDR3: CASSLGAGGDSPLHF
D: -; J: TRBJ2-2; size: many; V: TRBV6-5; DNA: TGTGCCAGCAGTTACTCCTGGTCAGTTACCCAGGGGACCGGGGAGCTGTTTTTT; CDR3: CASSYSWSVTQGTGELFF
D: -; J: TRBJ2-3; size: -; V: TRBV11-1; DNA: TGTGCCAGCAGCTTACTCCAGGCAGATACGCAGTATTTT; CDR3: CASSLLQADTQYF
D: -; J: TRBJ2-7; size: many; V: TRBV6-2/TRBV6-3; DNA: TGTGCCAGCACGCTCGACAGCCCCCCCTACGAGCAGTACTTC; CDR3: CASTLDSPPYEQYF
D: TRBD1; J: TRBJ1-4; size: many; V: TRBV4-2; DNA: TGTGCCAGCAGCTCTGGACAGGGGGAGGAAAAACTGTTTTTT; CDR3: CASSSGQGEEKLFF
D: -; J: TRBJ1-1; size: many; V: TRBV5-5; DNA: TGTGCCAGCAGCTTGGCCTCAACAGCCGATGAAGCTTTCTTT; CDR3: CASSLASTADEAFF
D: -; J: TRBJ1-5; size: many; V: TRBV4-1; DNA: TGCGCCAGCAGTTTCCTCGGAGGGGCCAATCAGCCCCAGCATTTT; CDR3: CASSFLGGANQPQHF
D: TRBD1; J: TRBJ2-3; size: many; V: TRBV7-2; DNA: TGTGCCAGCAGCCCAGGACAGGGAGTGGGAGATACGCAGTATTTT; CDR3: CASSPGQGVGDTQYF
D: TRBD1; J: TRBJ1-1; size: few; V: TRBV10-3; DNA: TGTGCCATCAGCCGCGGGACAGTGAACACTGAAGCTTTCTTT; CDR3: CAISRGTVNTEAFF
D: -; J: TRBJ2-5; size: -; V: TRBV27; DNA: TGTGCCAGCAGTTCGAGTTGGAATACTGGAAAGACCCAGTACTTC; CDR3: CASSSSWNTGKTQYF
D: -; J: TRBJ2-1; size: many; V: TRBV28; DNA: TGTGCCAGCCATTCCCTAGCGAGGGTGAGGGGTGAGCAGTTCTTC; CDR3: CASHSLARVRGEQFF
D: TRBD1; J: TRBJ2-3; size: many; V: TRBV3-1; DNA: TGTGCCAGCAGCCCTCGGACAGGGCGTGCCCTAAGGGCCACGCAGTATTTT; CDR3: CASSPRTGRALRATQYF
D: -; J: TRBJ2-1; size: many; V: TRBV5-1; DNA: TGCGCCAGCAGCTTGGCCGGGACCACCAATGAGCAGTTCTTC; CDR3: CASSLAGTTNEQFF